What follows describes a single TCR beta chain. CDR1 LNHDA and CDR2 SQIVND come from the germline V gene (reference sequence). The CDR3 consists of 15 residues. Trimming removed 9 bases at V and 0 bases at J, with 15 bases between. This entry comes from a study of blood T cell repertoires in COVID-19. Study background: PBMCs, B-cell-depleted T cells, or T cells were the source of the cDNA or gDNA that made up the material.

In the authors' workflow: Nucleated cell counts were estimated from reference gene primer amplification. The protocol was immunoSEQ multiplex PCR, while the TCRdb copy is restricted to in-frame clones and leaves out a portion. The V and J calls and clone size are taken from that table; D and trimming were inferred from the DNA. The sample yields about 310,000 clones, 85% to 90% seen once. The sequenced material came from peripheral blood. The rearrangement uses TRBV19 and TRBJ1-3, with D possibly being TRBD1 (5 bases). This receptor was identified in a woman aged 40 to 50 with COVID-19, enrolled during active disease. The CDR3 DNA follows: TGTGCCAGCTTGCCAGACAGAAACTCTGGAAACACCATATATTTT. The encoded protein is CASLPDRNSGNTIYF.